This T cell receptor beta chain was observed in a study of cytomegalovirus exposure and HLA in healthy donors. The PCR used 60 Vbeta and 13 Jbeta primers. Data came from immunoSEQ multiplex PCR; TCRdb stores just in-frame clones and leaves some out. Among about 190,000 clones listed, 81% were seen once. V trimming: 0 bases; J trimming: 13 bases; junction bases outside the gene matches: 9. The CDR3 is 15 residues long. Germline CDR1 and CDR2: LGHNA and YSLEER. In its sample, this clone was seen once. The receptor's source is a man aged 50-59 years in good health and CMV-seronegative. This chain uses TRBV4-3 with TRBJ2-6; the match to TRBD1 covers 7 bases. The sequencing input was PBMCs. The CDR3 sequence: CASSQEGTGVKVLTF. The CDR3, as DNA: TGCGCCAGCAGCCAAGAGGGCACAGGGGTAAAGGTCCTGACTTTC.